What follows are 5 T cell receptor beta chains derived from one specimen sequenced in a study of beta chain features in type 1 diabetes. Study-wide findings and caveats: Within each of all four CD4+ subsets, Type 1 diabetes patients had TCRB CDR3s that were moderately but significantly shorter.

These receptors' antigens are unknown. The authors reverse transcribed all of the isolated RNA, so sequencing captured expressed TCRB transcripts. Using immunoSEQ multiplex PCR, the repertoire was profiled, and TCRdb retains in-frame clones only, with some absent. Of about 170,000 clones in the sample, approximately 8% were seen once. Material: central memory CD4+ T cells from blood. These receptors were collected from a woman aged 40 to 55 with type 1 diabetes.

This sequence joins TRBV7-2 and TRBJ2-7; D might be TRBD1 (6 bases). V lost 5 bases and J lost 7, with 12 bases in between. Germline CDR1 reads SGHTA; CDR2 reads FQGNSA. The CDR3 contains 12 residues. Here the CDR3 reads CASSHPQGEQYF. DNA of the CDR3: TGTGCCAGCAGCCACCCCCAGGGGGAGCAGTACTTC.

The rearrangement joins TRBV11-2 to TRBJ2-7; 7 bases line up with TRBD2. Germline V CDR1 and CDR2: SGHAT, FQNNGV. This CDR3 spans 16 amino acids. V dropped 5 bases and J dropped 4; count of bases not matched to a gene: 14. This CDR3 is CASSPIRRAGDYEQYF. As DNA, the CDR3 is TGTGCCAGCAGCCCCATCCGCCGGGCGGGAGATTACGAGCAGTACTTC.

This clone was found a few times. The chain carries TRBV7-9 and TRBJ1-1; D gene uncertain. V lost 3 bases and J 8 bases, leaving 10 bases between the germline ends. The germline gives CDR1 SEHNR, CDR2 FQNEAQ (reference sequence). The CDR3 is 12 amino acids. CDR3 bases: TGTGCCAGCAGCTTTAAGCCCGAAGAAGCTTTCTTT. Protein product: CASSFKPEEAFF.

This chain uses TRBV4-3 with TRBJ1-1, with 9 bases lining up with TRBD1. Losses at the gene ends were 4 bases for V and 1 base for J; bases not matched to a gene: 7. This CDR3 is built from 16 residues. Germline CDR1 LGHNA, CDR2 YSLEER. CDR3 bases: TGCGCCAGCAGCCCAAATCCACAGGGGGCGAACACTGAAGCTTTCTTT. This codes for CASSPNPQGANTEAFF.

This rearrangement joins TRBV7-3 to TRBJ2-1; TRBD1 might be the D (6 bases). The germline gives CDR1 SGHTA, CDR2 FQGTGA. Trimming took 2 bases from V and 8 from J, leaving 7 bases between them. The CDR3 spans 12 residues. CDR3 nucleotide sequence: TGTGCCAGCAGCTTAGAGGGGGATGAGCAGTTCTTC. Translation gives CASSLEGDEQFF.